This passage covers 22 T cell receptor beta chains from one sample sequenced in a study of blood T cells in healthy people across ages. Primers used in a second PCR of about 6 to 11 cycles were a sample-barcoded 5' primer and a J-beta primer mix. MiXCR was run by TCRdb on the 5' RACE reads, yielding one entry per CDR3 protein. The sample holds more than 550,000 distinct CDR3 sequences, about 20% seen once. Sequencing was performed on blood. The receptor set was obtained from a man aged 65 to 85 in good health.

This chain links TRBV15 with TRBJ2-7; no reliable D call. Deletions cut 1 base from V and 2 bases from J, with 12 bases between. CDR3 length: 15 residues. Germline V CDR1 and CDR2: LNHNV, YYDKDF (reference sequence). CDR3 nucleotide sequence: TGTGCCACCAGCAGAGCCTCCGAGGCGCCCTACGAGCAGTACTTC. It translates to CATSRASEAPYEQYF.

This clonotype has only a few counts. The chain recombines TRBV24-1 with TRBJ2-2, with D possibly matching TRBD2 (5 bases). Germline-derived CDR1 and CDR2 are KGHDR and SFDVKD. The CDR3 has 14 amino acids. V lost 8 bases and J lost 2, with 11 bases in between. The CDR3 loop is CATTGEGNTGELFF. The CDR3 bases are TGTGCCACCACCGGGGAAGGAAACACCGGGGAGCTGTTTTTT.

The chain combines TRBV11-1 with TRBJ1-4; 8 bases line up with TRBD1. CDR1 is SGHAT and CDR2 is FQDESV in the germline V gene (reference sequence). This CDR3 contains 20 residues. V was pared by 1 base and J by 0 bases, with 13 bases of the junction left unmatched. DNA of the CDR3: TGTGCCAGCAGCTTAGTTGGCCCGGGACAGGTTCCTGCAACTAATGAAAAACTGTTTTTT. The encoded protein is CASSLVGPGQVPATNEKLFF.

The V gene is TRBV7-9, the J gene TRBJ1-2, with TRBD1 matching 9 bases. The V segment lost 5 bases and the J segment 7 bases; nucleotides outside the gene matches: 8. Germline-derived CDR1 and CDR2 are SEHNR and FQNEAQ (reference sequence). CDR3 length: 14 residues. The CDR3 region has the DNA TGTGCCAGCAGCACTCAGGGACAGGGCGGTGGCTACACCTTC. It encodes CASSTQGQGGGYTF.

This rearrangement joins TRBV25-1 to TRBJ2-7, with D tentatively TRBD1 or TRBD2 (5 bases each). The CDR3 consists of 13 residues. Deletions cut 2 bases from V and 7 bases from J, with 12 bases between. Per germline, CDR1 MGHDK and CDR2 SYGVNS. The CDR3 here is CASSEGGRGEQYV. CDR3 in DNA: TGTGCCAGCAGTGAAGGGGGAAGGGGTGAGCAGTACGTC.

V is TRBV5-1 and J is TRBJ1-1, with 7 bases fitting TRBD1. The CDR3 has 15 amino acids. Germline CDR1 is SGHRS and CDR2 is YFSETQ. J gave up 7 bases and V 1 base, and 10 bases lay outside the gene matches. The DNA of the CDR3 is TGCGCCAGCAGCTTGACCCGACAGGGAACGGGTGAAGCTTTCTTT. This encodes CASSLTRQGTGEAFF.

There are a few counts of this clonotype. The rearrangement links TRBV7-2 to TRBJ2-3; D unclear. CDR1 is SGHTA, CDR2 FQGNSA, per germline. V lost 2 bases to trimming and J lost 4 bases, with 13 bases between them. This CDR3 is built from 15 residues. CDR3 in amino acids: CASSLTTLNADTQYF. CDR3 DNA: TGTGCCAGCAGCTTAACGACTCTTAACGCAGATACGCAGTATTTT.

V gene TRBV7-2 combines with J gene TRBJ2-4; perhaps TRBD2 as D (6 bases). This CDR3 contains 13 residues. V dropped 5 bases and J dropped 15 bases, with 20 bases sitting between them. Germline V gene lookup returns CDR1 SGHTA and CDR2 FQGNSA. The CDR3, as DNA: TGTGCCAGCAGCAAACCGCCGGGACTCCCACGGTACTTC. It translates to CASSKPPGLPRYF.

This clonotype appeared a few times. The chain combines TRBV19 with TRBJ2-5; TRBD2 matches 7 bases. Germline CDR1 reads LNHDA; CDR2 reads SQIVND (reference sequence). V was pared by 4 bases and J by 6 bases, with 8 bases of the junction left unmatched. The length of the CDR3 is 14 residues. The CDR3 sequence is CASSTGLTKQTQYF. The CDR3 DNA follows: TGTGCCAGTAGTACGGGACTAACTAAACAGACCCAGTACTTC.

This clonotype was seen only a few times. CDR3 protein: CASSRPPGQPNTEAFF. In nucleotides, the CDR3 is TGTGCCAGCAGCCGACCCCCGGGACAACCGAACACTGAAGCTTTCTTT. The chain carries TRBV5-5 and TRBJ1-1, with D perhaps matching TRBD1 (6 bases). This CDR3 is 16 amino acids long. Trimming removed 4 bases at V and 1 base at J, with 17 bases between. Per germline, CDR1 SGHKS and CDR2 YYEKEE (reference sequence).

The table lists this clonotype with a few counts. The V gene is TRBV18, the J gene TRBJ2-5; TRBD2 matches 9 bases. CDR1 and CDR2 from the germline V gene are KGHSH and LQKENI. The junction had 14 bases not matched to a gene; V was cut back by 1 base and J by 2 bases. This CDR3 contains 19 residues. This CDR3 is CASSPRAGGATKNQETQYF. The DNA for the CDR3 is TGTGCCAGCTCACCACGAGCGGGGGGCGCAACAAAGAATCAAGAGACCCAGTACTTC. The entire variable domain, with the rest obtained from reference TRBV18 and TRBJ2-5, is as follows: NAGVMQNPRHLVRRRGQEARLRCSPMKGHSHVYWYRQLPEEGLKFMVYLQKENIIDESGMPKERFSAEFPKEGPSILRIQQVVRGDSAAYFCASSPRAGGATKNQETQYFGPGTRLLVL.

Ten or more counts support this clonotype. The V call is TRBV24-1, the J call TRBJ1-5; D unresolved. The V end lost 4 bases, the J end lost 3 bases, and 9 bases lay between the germline ends. This CDR3 contains 14 residues. The germline gives CDR1 KGHDR, CDR2 SFDVKD. The CDR3 DNA is TGTGCCACCAGTGAAGAGGGTCCCAATCAGCCCCAGCATTTT. The encoded protein is CATSEEGPNQPQHF.

This clonotype was observed at least ten times. The DNA for the CDR3 is TGCAGTGCGGGACTAGCGGATCGTAACACAGATACGCAGTATTTT. Its translation is CSAGLADRNTDTQYF. V gene TRBV20-1 combines with J gene TRBJ2-3, with 11 nucleotides matching TRBD2. Germline V gene sequence: CDR1 DFQATT, CDR2 SNEGSKA (reference sequence). This CDR3 has 15 amino acids. Trimming took 6 bases from V and 2 from J; bases not matched to a gene: 7.

The rearrangement uses TRBV10-3 and TRBJ2-2; a possible D gene is TRBD1 (6 bases). CDR3 length: 18 amino acids. V shed 3 bases and J shed 5 bases, with 22 bases lying between them. The V gene's germline CDR1 is ENHRY and CDR2 SYGVKD. The CDR3 here is CAISEPTGGVGVTGELFF. For the CDR3, the DNA is TGTGCCATCAGTGAACCGACAGGAGGTGTTGGAGTAACCGGGGAGCTGTTTTTT.

This clonotype appeared a few times. CDR3 nucleotides: TGTGCCAGCAGCGTAGGACTGGTCCAAGAGACCCAGTACTTC. Its protein product is CASSVGLVQETQYF. This chain connects TRBV9 to TRBJ2-5; D remains ambiguous. The CDR3 runs 14 residues. Germline-derived CDR1 and CDR2 are SGDLS and YYNGEE. The V end lost 0 bases, the J end lost 1 base, and 7 bases lay between the germline ends.

This clonotype was observed a few times. V usage is TRBV12-3 or TRBV12-4 and J usage is TRBJ2-1; 9 nucleotides align to TRBD2. The end of the DNA fits TRBJ2-5 better, so the J call may be wrong. There are 13 residues in the CDR3. The CDR3 protein is CASSKAGGETQYF. The CDR3 coding sequence is TGTGCCAGCAGTAAAGCGGGGGGAGAGACCCAGTACTTC.

In its sample, this clonotype was seen a few times. V usage is TRBV7-2 and J usage is TRBJ2-5, with D uncertain. The V end was cut by 5 bases, the J end by 9 bases, with 16 bases between. The germline V gene encodes CDR1 SGHTA and CDR2 FQGNSA. The CDR3 length is 13 residues. The CDR3 protein is CASSPPVRHPQYF. The CDR3 DNA sequence: TGTGCCAGCAGCCCCCCTGTACGACATCCCCAGTACTTC. The full variable domain, with the rest looked up from reference TRBV7-2 and TRBJ2-5, is GAGVSQSPSNKVTEKGKDVELRCDPISGHTALYWYRQSLGQGLEFLIYFQGNSAPDKSGLPSDRFSAERTGGSVSTLTIQRTQQEDSAVYLCASSPPVRHPQYFGPGTRLLVL.

This chain joins TRBV3-1 and TRBJ1-1; D gene ambiguous. The CDR3 runs 14 residues. Trimming removed 0 bases at V and 11 bases at J, with 16 bases between. Germline V gives CDR1 LGHDT, CDR2 YNNKEL (reference sequence). The CDR3 loop reads CASSQEYTKGEAFF. CDR3 DNA: TGTGCCAGCAGCCAAGAGTATACGAAGGGAGAGGCTTTCTTT.

The CDR3 DNA sequence: TGTGCCAGCAGTTTATTATCGACAGGGGGACTTTCCTACGAGCAGTACTTC. Its translation: CASSLLSTGGLSYEQYF. The J gene is TRBJ2-7, the V gene TRBV27, with TRBD1 matching over 9 bases. CDR3 length: 17 residues. Germline values: CDR1 MNHEY, CDR2 SMNVEV (reference sequence). The V and J ends lost 1 base and 1 base, in that order; junction bases with no gene match: 8.

The chain uses TRBV11-2 and TRBJ1-4; 9 bases are a match to TRBD1. This CDR3 is built from 15 residues. The germline V gene encodes CDR1 SGHAT and CDR2 FQNNGV. The ends lost 0 bases at V and 8 bases at J; junction bases unmatched: 4. The DNA of the CDR3 is TGTGCCAGCAGCTTAGACACAGGGGGCTGGGAAAAACTGTTTTTT. Translation: CASSLDTGGWEKLFF. The whole variable domain, filled in from reference TRBV11-2 and TRBJ1-4, reads EAGVAQSPRYKIIEKRQSVAFWCNPISGHATLYWYQQILGQGPKLLIQFQNNGVVDDSQLPKDRFSAERLKGVDSTLKIQPAKLEDSAVYLCASSLDTGGWEKLFFGSGTQLSVL.

This clonotype came up many times. The chain employs TRBV20-1 and TRBJ2-1, with 14 bases that match TRBD2. This CDR3 region has 17 residues. Losses at the gene ends were 6 bases for V and 0 bases for J; bases not matched to a gene: 7. Germline CDR1 and CDR2: DFQATT and SNEGSKA (reference sequence). CDR3 bases: TGCAGTGCCCTGGGACTAGCGGGAGTTGGCTCCTACAATGAGCAGTTCTTC. The encoded protein is CSALGLAGVGSYNEQFF.

In its sample, this clonotype was seen once. The chain couples TRBV6-4 to TRBJ1-2, with unresolved D. V was clipped by 0 bases and J by 2 bases, with 10 bases between them. The CDR3 covers 15 residues. Germline CDR1 and CDR2: MRHNA and SNTAGT. CDR3 region: CASSDSGKPNYGYTF. Written as DNA, the CDR3 is TGTGCCAGCAGTGACTCGGGGAAACCCAACTATGGCTACACCTTC.